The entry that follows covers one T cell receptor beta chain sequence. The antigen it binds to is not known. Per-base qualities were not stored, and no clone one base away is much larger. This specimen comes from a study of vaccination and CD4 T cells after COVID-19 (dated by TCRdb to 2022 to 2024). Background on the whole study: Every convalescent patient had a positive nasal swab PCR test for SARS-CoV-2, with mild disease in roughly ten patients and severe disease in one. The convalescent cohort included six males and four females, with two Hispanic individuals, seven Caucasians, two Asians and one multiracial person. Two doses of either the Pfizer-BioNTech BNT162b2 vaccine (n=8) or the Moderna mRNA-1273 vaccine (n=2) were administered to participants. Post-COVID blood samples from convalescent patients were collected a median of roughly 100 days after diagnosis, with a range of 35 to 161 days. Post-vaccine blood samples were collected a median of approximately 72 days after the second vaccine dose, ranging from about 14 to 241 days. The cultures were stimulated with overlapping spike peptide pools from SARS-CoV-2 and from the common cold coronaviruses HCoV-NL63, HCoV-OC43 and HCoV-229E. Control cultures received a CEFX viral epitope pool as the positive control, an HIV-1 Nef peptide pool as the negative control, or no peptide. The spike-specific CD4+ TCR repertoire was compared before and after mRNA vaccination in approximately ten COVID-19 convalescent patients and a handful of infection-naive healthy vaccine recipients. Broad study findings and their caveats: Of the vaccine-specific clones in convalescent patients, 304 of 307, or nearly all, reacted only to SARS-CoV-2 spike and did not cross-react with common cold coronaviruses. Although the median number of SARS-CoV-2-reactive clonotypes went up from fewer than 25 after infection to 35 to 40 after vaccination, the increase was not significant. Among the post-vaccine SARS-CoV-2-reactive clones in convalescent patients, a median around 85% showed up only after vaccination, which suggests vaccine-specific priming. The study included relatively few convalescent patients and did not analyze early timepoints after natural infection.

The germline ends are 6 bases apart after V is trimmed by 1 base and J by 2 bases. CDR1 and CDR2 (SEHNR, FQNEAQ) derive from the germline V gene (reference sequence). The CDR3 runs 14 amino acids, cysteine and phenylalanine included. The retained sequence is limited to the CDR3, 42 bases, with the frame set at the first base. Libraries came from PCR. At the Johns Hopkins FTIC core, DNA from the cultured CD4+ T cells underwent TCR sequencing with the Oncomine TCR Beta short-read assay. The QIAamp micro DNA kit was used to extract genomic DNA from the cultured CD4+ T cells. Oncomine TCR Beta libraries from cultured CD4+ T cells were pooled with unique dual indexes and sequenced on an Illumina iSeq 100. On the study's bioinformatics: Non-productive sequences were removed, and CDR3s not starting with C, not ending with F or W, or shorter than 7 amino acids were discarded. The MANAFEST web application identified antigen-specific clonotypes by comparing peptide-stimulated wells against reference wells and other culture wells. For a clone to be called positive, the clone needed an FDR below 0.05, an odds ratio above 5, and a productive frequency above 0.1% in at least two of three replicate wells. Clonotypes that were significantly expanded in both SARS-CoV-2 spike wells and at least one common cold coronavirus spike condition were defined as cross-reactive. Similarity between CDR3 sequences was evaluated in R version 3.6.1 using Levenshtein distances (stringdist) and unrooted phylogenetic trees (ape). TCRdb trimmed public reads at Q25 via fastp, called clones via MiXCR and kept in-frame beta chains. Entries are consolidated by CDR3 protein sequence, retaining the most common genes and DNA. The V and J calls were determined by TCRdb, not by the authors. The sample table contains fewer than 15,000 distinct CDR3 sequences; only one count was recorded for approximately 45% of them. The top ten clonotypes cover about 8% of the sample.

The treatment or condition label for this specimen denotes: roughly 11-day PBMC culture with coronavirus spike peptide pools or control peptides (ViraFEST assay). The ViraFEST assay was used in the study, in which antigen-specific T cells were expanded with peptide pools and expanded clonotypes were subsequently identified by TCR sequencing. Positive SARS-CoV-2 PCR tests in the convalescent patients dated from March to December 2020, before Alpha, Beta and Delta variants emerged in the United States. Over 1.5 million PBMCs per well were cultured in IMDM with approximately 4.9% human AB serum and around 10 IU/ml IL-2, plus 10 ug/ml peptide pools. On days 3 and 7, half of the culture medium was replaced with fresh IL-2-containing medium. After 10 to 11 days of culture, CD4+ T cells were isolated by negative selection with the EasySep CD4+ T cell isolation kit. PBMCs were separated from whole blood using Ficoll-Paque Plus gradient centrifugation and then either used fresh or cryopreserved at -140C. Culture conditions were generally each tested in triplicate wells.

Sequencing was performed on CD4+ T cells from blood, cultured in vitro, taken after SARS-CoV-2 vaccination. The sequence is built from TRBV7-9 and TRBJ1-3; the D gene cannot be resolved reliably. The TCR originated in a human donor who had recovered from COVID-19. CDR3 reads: CASSLGGTGNTIYF. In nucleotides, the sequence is TGTGCCAGCAGCTTAGGAGGAACTGGAAACACCATATATTTT.